This T cell receptor beta chain was recorded in a study of CD8 T cells in ankylosing spondylitis. This clonotype has just a few counts. The target antigen is unknown. CDR1 is MNHNY, CDR2 SVGAGI, per germline (reference sequence). With 11 bases removed from V and 3 bases from J, the gap between germline ends came to 11 bases. CDR3 length equals 12 residues. By quantitative 5'-RACE with molecular barcodes, the TCR beta libraries were made. TCRdb reanalysed the 5' RACE reads using MiXCR and keeps one entry per CDR3 protein. Of about 540,000 distinct CDR3 sequences listed, about 13% were seen once; the top ten hold 6.5% to 7%. Study conclusions and caveats: The study looked at matched synovial fluid samples from ankylosing spondylitis patients. Disease-linked clones were reported to be significantly enriched there. Ankylosing spondylitis blood seemed to carry a telltale TCR beta motif made of fewer than ten highly homologous variants. The authors found the disease-linked clones to be CD8+ and relatively rare in peripheral blood.

The rearrangement joins TRBV6-6 to TRBJ2-1; tentative D call: TRBD1 (5 bases). The receptor comes from a male donor with ankylosing spondylitis. The sample consisted of blood, either unsorted or a sorted T cell fraction (not recorded which). The CDR3 bases are TGTGCCTCAGGCAGGGTCTACAATGAGCAGTTCTTC. It specifies CASGRVYNEQFF.